This TCR beta chain was profiled in a study of OX40 agonist ivuxolimab in advanced cancers. Study details: Patients receiving dose escalation had hepatocellular carcinoma, melanoma, renal cell or head and neck cancer. Patients were about 83% male with ages roughly 20 to 90, mean about 60. Three partial responders included one hepatocellular carcinoma patient and two cutaneous melanoma patients. The study's findings and limits: Circulating CD4+ and CD8+ T cells showed clonal expansion by week 6 at 0.1 to 3.0 mg/kg.

This CDR3 spans 15 amino acids. V was shortened by 0 bases and J by 3 bases, with 10 bases between the two germline ends. Germline CDR1 is SGHRS and CDR2 is YFSETQ. Here immunoSEQ multiplex PCR was the method, and the copy in TCRdb shows in-frame clones only, minus some. The sample carries 40,000 to 65,000 clones, 88% recorded once. Comment on this clone: Its antigen is currently unknown.

Sequencing was performed on CD4+ or CD8+ T cells sorted from blood, taken in a trial of the OX40 agonist ivuxolimab. This receptor was obtained from an adult with an advanced solid tumor such as melanoma, head and neck, liver or kidney cancer. This chain uses TRBV5-1 with TRBJ2-1; D remains ambiguous. The DNA for the CDR3 is TGCGCCAGCAGCTTGGAGAGGCCGGACTACAATGAGCAGTTCTTC. Its translation is CASSLERPDYNEQFF. The whole variable domain, filled in from reference TRBV5-1 and TRBJ2-1, reads KAGVTQTPRYLIKTRGQQVTLSCSPISGHRSVSWYQQTPGQGLQFLFEYFSETQRNKGNFPGRFSGRQFSNSRSEMNVSTLELGDSALYLCASSLERPDYNEQFFGPGTRLTVL.